These 28 T cell receptor beta chains came from one sample sequenced in a study of blood T cell repertoires in COVID-19. Data came from immunoSEQ multiplex PCR; TCRdb stores just in-frame clones and leaves some out. The sample contains about 74,000 clones, more than 70% of which appear only once. Material for sequencing was peripheral blood. Receptors were obtained from a man aged 50 to 59 with active COVID-19.

V and J are TRBV27 and TRBJ2-7; 7 bases line up with TRBD2. The V gene end was trimmed by 4 bases and the J gene end by 0 bases; junction bases not matched to a gene: 9. The CDR3 consists of 16 residues. Germline loops: CDR1 MNHEY, CDR2 SMNVEV (reference sequence). The CDR3 DNA follows: TGTGCCAGCAGTTCCCTTGGGGGAGGGAGCTCCTACGAGCAGTACTTC. It yields the protein CASSSLGGGSSYEQYF.

The chain couples TRBV4-2 to TRBJ1-3; 7 bases are shared with TRBD1. With V trimmed by 4 bases and J by 2 bases, 17 bases remained unmatched. Germline lookup yields CDR1 LGHNA and CDR2 YNFKEQ. This CDR3 contains 19 residues. CDR3 amino acids: CASSPSGTASRGAGNTIYF. CDR3 sequence (DNA): TGTGCCAGCAGCCCTTCCGGGACAGCATCTAGGGGAGCTGGAAACACCATATATTTT.

The chain uses TRBV7-9 and TRBJ2-7; 7 nucleotides match TRBD2. The germline CDR1 and CDR2 sequences are SEHNR and FQNEAQ (reference sequence). V shed 6 bases and J 2 bases; nucleotides not matched to a gene: 4. This CDR3 is 13 amino acids long. This CDR3 is CASRPSGAYEQYF. CDR3 DNA: TGTGCCAGCAGACCTAGCGGAGCCTACGAGCAGTACTTC.

This rearrangement joins TRBV9 to TRBJ2-1; TRBD1 matches 8 bases. The CDR3 is made up of 19 amino acids. Germline V gene sequence: CDR1 SGDLS, CDR2 YYNGEE. J gave up 0 bases and V 3 bases, and 14 bases lay outside the gene matches. The CDR3 reads CASSDPQGALLSSYNEQFF. CDR3 DNA sequence: TGTGCCAGCAGCGATCCCCAGGGGGCCCTTCTTTCCTCCTACAATGAGCAGTTCTTC.

The rearrangement links TRBV3-1 (or the pseudogene TRBV3-2) to TRBJ2-2, with 7 bases lining up with TRBD2. Germline CDR1 LGHDT, CDR2 YNNKEL (reference sequence). After removal of 6 bases from V and 3 bases from J, the junction contained 16 bases not matched to a gene. This CDR3 region has 18 residues. This CDR3 reads CASRPKGGRKPDTGELFF. CDR3 DNA sequence: TGTGCCAGCAGGCCGAAGGGAGGGCGGAAACCGGACACCGGGGAGCTGTTTTTT.

The chain couples TRBV7-9 to TRBJ2-7; tentatively, D is TRBD2 (6 bases). The CDR3 contains 15 residues. The germline V and J ends were trimmed by 5 bases and 5 bases, with 19 bases remaining between them. In germline, CDR1 is SEHNR, CDR2 FQNEAQ (reference sequence). CDR3 nucleotide sequence: TGTGCCAGCAGCAGTGCCGGGACTTTTCCCGACGAGCAGTACTTC. Residues: CASSSAGTFPDEQYF.

The V gene is TRBV6-5, the J gene TRBJ2-3, with TRBD1 matching 11 bases. The CDR3 extends over 15 amino acids. Germline CDR1 and CDR2: MNHEY and SVGAGI. V lost 2 bases, J lost 6 bases, and 4 bases stayed unmatched. The CDR3 nucleotides read TGTGCCAGCAGTTACCGGGACAGGGGGTTGGATACGCAGTATTTT. Residues: CASSYRDRGLDTQYF.

This clone was seen a single time. The chain uses TRBV6-5 and TRBJ1-3; D uncertain. The CDR3 contains 14 residues. Trimming took off 8 bases at V and 0 bases at J, with 11 bases between the two ends. Germline CDR1 is MNHEY and CDR2 is SVGAGI. The CDR3 nucleotides are TGTGCCAGCGGGCAGTCTCACTCTGGAAACACCATATATTTT. Amino acid sequence: CASGQSHSGNTIYF.

The chain has TRBV5-4 and TRBJ2-3; tentatively, D is TRBD2 (6 bases). The length of the CDR3 is 13 residues. CDR1 and CDR2 (germline): SGHNT, YYREEE (reference sequence). The ends were cut back, 6 bases at V and 4 bases at J, with 12 bases in the middle. This CDR3 is CASTLSGADTQYF. The DNA for the CDR3 is TGTGCCAGCACCCTGTCGGGGGCAGATACGCAGTATTTT.

This chain links TRBV14 with TRBJ2-7; D not certain. This CDR3 has 13 residues. Trimming stripped 1 base from V and 6 bases from J, with 10 bases between. CDR1 is SGHDN and CDR2 is FVKESK in the germline V gene. The DNA for the CDR3 is TGTGCCAGCAGCCAAGTTCCCTCTTCCGAGCAGTACTTC. This sequence encodes CASSQVPSSEQYF.

The chain recombines TRBV27 with TRBJ1-4; 11 nucleotides align to TRBD1. The CDR3 sequence is 17 residues long. The V gene end was trimmed by 4 bases and the J gene end by 8 bases; junction bases not matched to a gene: 12. CDR1 and CDR2 from the germline V gene are MNHEY and SMNVEV (reference sequence). CDR3 in DNA: TGTGCCAGCAGTTCCCCCGGGACAGGGGGAATTAGGGAAAAACTGTTTTTT. It specifies CASSSPGTGGIREKLFF.

V gene TRBV12-5 combines with J gene TRBJ2-1; 13 bases agree with TRBD2. From germline, CDR1 is LGHNT and CDR2 FRNRAP. This CDR3 comprises 19 residues. The V segment lost 1 base and the J segment 3 bases; nucleotides outside the gene matches: 9. The CDR3 is CASGLAPRTSGSYYNEQFF. The CDR3 DNA sequence: TGTGCTAGTGGTTTGGCCCCCCGGACTAGCGGGAGTTACTACAATGAGCAGTTCTTC.

The chain links TRBV4-1 to TRBJ1-1; TRBD1 might be the D (6 bases). There are 15 residues in the CDR3. CDR1 is MGHRA and CDR2 is YSYEKL in the germline V gene. V was pared by 5 bases and J by 1 base, with 14 bases between. The CDR3 loop reads CASSNPLGQNTEAFF. DNA of the CDR3: TGCGCCAGCAGCAACCCCCTGGGACAGAACACTGAAGCTTTCTTT.

V and J are TRBV5-1 and TRBJ2-1; 10 nucleotides match TRBD1. The J segment lost 5 bases and the V segment lost 4 bases, leaving 12 bases of the junction unmatched. CDR3 length: 17 amino acids. Germline V gives CDR1 SGHRS, CDR2 YFSETQ. CDR3 coding DNA: TGCGCCAGCAGCGTACCAACCGGGACAGGGGCCAACAATGAGCAGTTCTTC. This gives the protein CASSVPTGTGANNEQFF.

J is TRBJ1-5 and V is TRBV27; D uncertain. This CDR3 has 14 residues. The germline CDR1 and CDR2 sequences are MNHEY and SMNVEV (reference sequence). V lost 9 bases and J 0 bases, leaving 12 bases between the germline ends. CDR3 bases: TGTGCCAGTCAGAAGACACTTAGCAATCAGCCCCAGCATTTT. It translates to CASQKTLSNQPQHF.

This clone was observed a handful of times. The chain couples TRBV6-4 to TRBJ1-6; TRBD1 aligns across 8 bases. The CDR3 is made up of 16 amino acids. The germline CDR1 and CDR2 sequences are MRHNA and SNTAGT. The trim removed 1 base at V and 9 bases at J, leaving 8 bases unmatched. CDR3 loop: CASSDLRQGRFSPLHF. CDR3 coding DNA: TGTGCCAGCAGTGACTTACGACAGGGGAGGTTTTCACCCCTCCACTTT.

CDR3 sequence reads: CASSQTSGQLEAFF. Written as DNA, the CDR3 is TGTGCCAGCAGCCAGACTTCGGGACAGCTTGAAGCTTTCTTT. The J gene is TRBJ1-1, the V gene TRBV3-1 (or the pseudogene TRBV3-2), with 7 bases aligning to TRBD1. The germline V gene has CDR1 LGHDT and CDR2 YNNKEL (reference sequence). J was trimmed by 7 bases and V by 3 bases; bases with no gene match: 8. The CDR3 contains 14 residues.

The J gene is TRBJ2-1, the V gene TRBV18; D is possibly TRBD1 (5 bases). Deletions cut 5 bases from V and 0 bases from J, with 14 bases between. CDR1 is KGHSH and CDR2 is LQKENI in the germline V gene. The CDR3 extends over 16 amino acids. The CDR3 nucleotides read TGTGCCAGCTCATTCTTACAGGAAAGCTCCTACAATGAGCAGTTCTTC. Translation: CASSFLQESSYNEQFF.

The CDR3 nucleotides read TGTGCCAGCAGTGTTTTCGGGACAGGGGGAAGCGAGCAGTACTTC. This codes for CASSVFGTGGSEQYF. The chain couples TRBV2 to TRBJ2-7; 11 bases agree with TRBD1. V lost 4 bases, J lost 6 bases, and 8 bases stayed unmatched. In germline, CDR1 is SNHLY, CDR2 FYNNEI. This CDR3 contains 15 residues.

The chain recombines TRBV11-2 with TRBJ2-2, with D possibly being TRBD2 (5 bases). V was pared by 5 bases and J by 1 base, with 14 bases between. The germline V gene encodes CDR1 SGHAT and CDR2 FQNNGV. The CDR3 is 16 amino acids. CDR3 region: CASSPRFAGNTGELFF. The CDR3 nucleotides read TGTGCCAGCAGCCCCCGATTCGCGGGGAACACCGGGGAGCTGTTTTTT.

This clone was detected only a few times. The CDR3 sequence is CASSQVQHPYNEQFF. CDR3 bases: TGTGCCAGCAGCCAGGTCCAACATCCCTACAATGAGCAGTTCTTC. This chain joins TRBV3-1 (or the pseudogene TRBV3-2) and TRBJ2-1, with no clear D. Looked up from germline, CDR1 is LGHDT and CDR2 is YNNKEL (reference sequence). CDR3 size: 15 residues. The V and J ends lost 3 bases and 2 bases respectively, with 11 bases between them.

The chain uses TRBV9 and TRBJ2-5; TRBD2 matches 11 bases. Per germline, CDR1 SGDLS and CDR2 YYNGEE. This CDR3 contains 15 residues. J was trimmed by 5 bases and V by 3 bases; bases with no gene match: 6. CDR3 sequence reads: CASSDSGGALETQYF. The CDR3, as DNA: TGTGCCAGCAGCGATAGCGGGGGGGCCTTGGAGACCCAGTACTTC.

The rearrangement uses TRBV4-1 and TRBJ1-3; perhaps TRBD1 as D (6 bases). Germline values: CDR1 MGHRA, CDR2 YSYEKL. The CDR3 totals 15 residues. V gave up 4 bases and J gave up 4 bases, with 14 bases separating them. The CDR3 nucleotides read TGCGCCAGCAGCCCATGGGGGGGGGCGGGAAACACCATATATTTT. Amino acid sequence: CASSPWGGAGNTIYF.

A note on this clone: One end of the junction does not line up with germline, which may come from a read error. The V gene is TRBV10-3, the J gene TRBJ2-2, with 11 bases matching TRBD2. This CDR3 comprises 19 residues. Germline values: CDR1 ENHRY, CDR2 SYGVKD. The CDR3 loop reads CALSKKTLAGGPDTGELFF. In nucleotides, the CDR3 is TGTGCCCTCAGCAAAAAAACCTTAGCGGGAGGGCCGGACACCGGGGAGCTGTTTTTT.

This chain connects TRBV7-2 to TRBJ2-1; D uncertain. The CDR3 totals 12 residues. V lost 0 bases and J 10 bases, leaving 7 bases between the germline ends. CDR1 is SGHTA, CDR2 FQGNSA, per germline. This CDR3 reads CASSLAAREQFF. CDR3 bases: TGTGCCAGCAGCTTAGCGGCGCGGGAGCAGTTCTTC.

The genes are TRBV7-8 and TRBJ2-5, with a possible D match to TRBD1 (6 bases). The V gene's germline CDR1 is SGHVS and CDR2 FQNEAQ. This CDR3 is 17 amino acids long. Trimming removed 1 base at V and 2 bases at J, with 17 bases between. CDR3 nucleotide sequence: TGTGCCAGCAGCTTAGTGGGCTCTGGGACACAACAAGAGACCCAGTACTTC. Its translation: CASSLVGSGTQQETQYF.

The J gene is TRBJ2-3, the V gene TRBV5-4, with 7 bases identical to TRBD2. The V segment lost 4 bases and the J segment 0 bases; nucleotides outside the gene matches: 14. CDR3 length equals 18 residues. The germline gives CDR1 SGHNT, CDR2 YYREEE (reference sequence). The CDR3: CASSPVNSAGASTDTQYF. CDR3 in DNA: TGTGCCAGCAGCCCGGTGAATAGTGCGGGAGCTAGCACAGATACGCAGTATTTT.

The chain carries TRBV3-1 (or the pseudogene TRBV3-2) and TRBJ1-3; 7 nucleotides agree with TRBD1. From germline, CDR1 is LGHDT and CDR2 YNNKEL (reference sequence). The V segment lost 5 bases and the J segment 6 bases; nucleotides outside the gene matches: 4. The CDR3 consists of 13 residues. CDR3 nucleotide sequence: TGTGCCAGCAGCTACAGGGGACCAAACACCATATATTTT. The encoded protein is CASSYRGPNTIYF.